This TCR beta chain was sequenced during a study of T cell responses to AZD1222 COVID-19 vaccine. Regarding the study as a whole: Rises in breadth and depth of Spike-specific TCRs came after two AZD1222 doses.

This CDR3 spans 17 amino acids. Germline V gene lookup returns CDR1 DFQATT and CDR2 SNEGSKA (reference sequence). Trimming stripped 3 bases from V and 0 bases from J, with 18 bases between. For this clone: Its antigen is unknown.

Clones were sequenced by immunoSEQ multiplex PCR, and TCRdb holds only the in-frame ones, with some missing. This sample carries 80,000 to 95,000 clones, approximately 90% of them seen once, and the ten largest clones take approximately 5.4%. The source material was peripheral blood, sampled on day 0 of AZD1222 vaccination. The receptor's source is an adult in good health. V gene TRBV20-1 combines with J gene TRBJ1-5, with D perhaps TRBD1 (6 bases). The CDR3 region has the DNA TGCAGTGCTAGTGGGGGCCGTAGTCGGGGTAGCAATCAGCCCCAGCATTTT. It codes for CSASGGRSRGSNQPQHF.